Shown below are 5 T cell receptor beta chains from a single sample sequenced in a study of cytomegalovirus exposure and HLA in healthy donors. Primers for the PCR totalled 60 Vbeta and 13 Jbeta. Assay: immunoSEQ multiplex PCR; the TCRdb copy retains only in-frame clones and omits some. The data hold some 170,000 clones, with approximately 78% observed a single time. Sequencing was performed on PBMCs. These receptor sequences come from a girl under 10 years old in good health and CMV-seropositive.

This clone was detected only a few times. This chain connects TRBV19 to TRBJ2-7; possible D gene TRBD2, 5 bases. Germline V CDR1 and CDR2: LNHDA, SQIVND (reference sequence). Trimming stripped 4 bases from V and 1 base from J, with 11 bases between. The CDR3 is 14 residues long. In nucleotides, the CDR3 is TGTGCCAGTAGTACGAGGACGGGGTCCTACGAGCAGTACTTC. This gives the protein CASSTRTGSYEQYF.

The J gene is TRBJ2-1, the V gene TRBV5-1; D is possibly TRBD2 (7 bases). Looked up from germline, CDR1 is SGHRS and CDR2 is YFSETQ. Trimming cost V 2 bases and J 0 bases, with 15 bases left between them. The CDR3 sequence is 17 residues long. CDR3 region: CASSLGGLTSSYNEQFF. The DNA of the CDR3 is TGCGCCAGCAGCTTAGGGGGACTAACAAGCTCCTACAATGAGCAGTTCTTC.

The chain carries TRBV27 and TRBJ1-2; 8 bases line up with TRBD1. CDR1 is MNHEY, CDR2 SMNVEV, per germline (reference sequence). This CDR3 has 14 amino acids. V dropped 6 bases and J dropped 6; count of bases not matched to a gene: 9. Here the CDR3 reads CASSPLDRVHGYTF. CDR3 nucleotide sequence: TGTGCCAGCAGCCCTTTGGACAGGGTCCATGGCTACACCTTC.

The J gene is TRBJ2-3, the V gene TRBV29-1; possibly TRBD2 for D (6 bases). CDR3 length: 12 residues. The V and J ends lost 3 bases and 4 bases respectively, with 8 bases between them. The germline V gene has CDR1 SQVTM and CDR2 ANQGSEA. The CDR3 nucleotides are TGCAGCGTTGATGGGGGGTCAGATACGCAGTATTTT. Protein: CSVDGGSDTQYF.

The chain carries TRBV10-3 and TRBJ2-2, with 15 bases aligning to TRBD2. From germline, CDR1 is ENHRY and CDR2 SYGVKD. V lost 9 bases and J lost 5; bases outside the gene matches: 1. The length of the CDR3 is 14 residues. The CDR3: CAMGTSGGTGELFF. The CDR3 DNA follows: TGTGCCATGGGGACTAGCGGGGGGACCGGGGAGCTGTTTTTT.